Sequencing of this TCR beta chain was carried out in a study of CD8 T cells in ankylosing spondylitis. Study-level findings and limits: A TCR beta motif made of eight highly homologous variants seemed typical of ankylosing spondylitis blood.

At least ten counts were recorded for this clonotype. Its antigen is currently unknown. TCRdb passed the 5' RACE reads through MiXCR, listing each CDR3 protein once. The table records 750,000 to 850,000 distinct CDR3 sequences, around 11% of them present only once. The TCR originated in a male donor with ankylosing spondylitis. Sequenced material: blood, either unsorted or a sorted T cell fraction (not recorded which).

CDR3 sequence reads: CASWRGPGDTEAFF. The CDR3 nucleotides are TGTGCCAGCTGGAGGGGCCCGGGGGACACTGAAGCTTTCTTT. The chain combines TRBV6-1 with TRBJ1-1; D perhaps matches TRBD1 (5 bases). CDR1 and CDR2 from the germline V gene are MNHNS and SASEGT. Trimming pared 8 bases from V and 3 bases from J, leaving 16 bases between. The CDR3 sequence is 14 residues long.